The clone carrying this TCR beta chain has only one observation. The antigen is not known. CD45RA-negative memory and CD45RA+ naive subsets were split from the CD4+ cells. The sample belongs to a study of shared clonotypes between healthy human individuals. General study results and limits: Represented diversity, genetic and exposure-history alike, was limited by few donors. Tissue TCR repertoires likely differ from these blood-only repertoires. Clonotype sharing among donors was expected to depend on sequencing depth.

Germline V gives CDR1 SGHDT, CDR2 YYEEEE. V was pared by 4 bases and J by 3 bases, with 17 bases between. The CDR3 consists of 15 residues. Produced via immunoSEQ multiplex PCR; TCRdb's table is partial and in-frame only. The top ten hold about 1.2% of the sample, which has approximately 1,500,000 clones, roughly 96% seen once. V is TRBV5-6 and J is TRBJ2-7, with a possible D match to TRBD2 (6 bases). This TCR was recovered from a man aged 30-40 years in good health. The source material was naive CD4+ T cells sorted from blood. Subset described: CD45RA+ positively selected. This CDR3 is CASSALSGDFYEQYF. CDR3 coding DNA: TGTGCCAGCAGCGCCCTCTCGGGGGATTTCTACGAGCAGTACTTC.